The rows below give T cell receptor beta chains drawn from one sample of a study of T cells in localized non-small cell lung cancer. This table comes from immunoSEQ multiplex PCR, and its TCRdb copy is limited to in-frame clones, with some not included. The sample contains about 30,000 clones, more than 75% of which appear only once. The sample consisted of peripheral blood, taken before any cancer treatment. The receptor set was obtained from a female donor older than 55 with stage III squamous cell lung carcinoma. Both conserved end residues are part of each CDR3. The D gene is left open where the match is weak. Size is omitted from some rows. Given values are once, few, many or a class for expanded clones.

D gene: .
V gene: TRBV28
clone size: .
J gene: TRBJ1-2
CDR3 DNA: TGTGCCAGCAGTTTATTGGGTATTACGGACTATGGCTACACCTTC
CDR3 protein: CASSLLGITDYGYTF

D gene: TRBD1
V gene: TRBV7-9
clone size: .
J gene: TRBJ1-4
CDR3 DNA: TGTGCCAGCAGCTCGCTCAGGGGACAGGGTAATGAAAAACTGTTTTTT
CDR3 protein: CASSSLRGQGNEKLFF

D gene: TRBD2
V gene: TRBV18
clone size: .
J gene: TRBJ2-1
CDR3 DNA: TGTGCCAGCTCACCATACGTCCGGGGTAGAACTAGCGGGAGCGGGAGCTCCTACAATGAGCAGTTCTTC
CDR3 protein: CASSPYVRGRTSGSGSSYNEQFF

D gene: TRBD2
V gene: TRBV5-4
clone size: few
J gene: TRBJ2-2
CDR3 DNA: TGTGCCAGCAGCTTGGCTAGCGGGAGCGCCGGGGAGCTGTTTTTT
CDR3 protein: CASSLASGSAGELFF

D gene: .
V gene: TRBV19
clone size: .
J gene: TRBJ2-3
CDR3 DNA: TGTGCCAGTAGTATTGGTGACGCTCGTTCAGATACGCAGTATTTT
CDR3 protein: CASSIGDARSDTQYF

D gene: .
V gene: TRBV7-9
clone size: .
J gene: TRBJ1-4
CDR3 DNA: TGTGCCAGCAAGGCAGGGGAGAATGAAAAACTGTTTTTT
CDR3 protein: CASKAGENEKLFF

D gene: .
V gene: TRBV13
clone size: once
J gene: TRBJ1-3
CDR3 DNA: TGTGCCAGCAGCCTACAACCGGGAGGAAACACCATATATTTT
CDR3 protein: CASSLQPGGNTIYF

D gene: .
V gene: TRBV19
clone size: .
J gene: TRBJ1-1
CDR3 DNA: TGTGCCTTAATAGGGGAGACTGAAGCTTTCTTT
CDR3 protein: CALIGETEAFF

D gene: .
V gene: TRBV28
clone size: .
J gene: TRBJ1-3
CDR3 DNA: TGTGCCAGCAGGGCCTACGGGCGTTCCTCTGGAAACACCATATATTTT
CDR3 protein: CASRAYGRSSGNTIYF

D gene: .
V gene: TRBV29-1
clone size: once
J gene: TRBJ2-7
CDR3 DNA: TGCAGCGGGCGGAGCTCCTACGAGCAGTACTTC
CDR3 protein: CSGRSSYEQYF

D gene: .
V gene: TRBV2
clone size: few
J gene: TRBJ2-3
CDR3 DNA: TGTGCCAGCAGTGTGCAGGGAACAGATACGCAGTATTTT
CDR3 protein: CASSVQGTDTQYF

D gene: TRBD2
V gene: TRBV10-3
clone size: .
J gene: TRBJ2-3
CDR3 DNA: TGTGCCATCAGTGACCTTAGCGGGGGCACAGATACGCAGTATTTT
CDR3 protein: CAISDLSGGTDTQYF

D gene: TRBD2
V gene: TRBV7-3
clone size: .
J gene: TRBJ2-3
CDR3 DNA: TGTGCCAGCAGCTTACGGCTAGCGGGAGATGCAGATACGCAGTATTTT
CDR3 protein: CASSLRLAGDADTQYF

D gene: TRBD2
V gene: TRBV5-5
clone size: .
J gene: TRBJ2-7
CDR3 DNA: TGTGCCAGCAGCTACTTAGCGGGAGCGGGACACGAGCAGTACTTC
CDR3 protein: CASSYLAGAGHEQYF

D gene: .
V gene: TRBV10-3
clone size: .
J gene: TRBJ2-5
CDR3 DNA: TGTGCCATCAGTGAGTTTCAAGAGACCCAGTACTTC
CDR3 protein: CAISEFQETQYF

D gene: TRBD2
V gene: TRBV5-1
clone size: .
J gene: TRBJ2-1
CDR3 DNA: TGCGCCAGCAGCTTGGCGGGGGGGCTTCACAATGAGCAGTTCTTC
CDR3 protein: CASSLAGGLHNEQFF

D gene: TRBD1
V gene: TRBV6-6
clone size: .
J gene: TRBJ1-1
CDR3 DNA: TGTGCCAGCAGTTACGGGACAGGGAGTTGGGCTTTCTTT
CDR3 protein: CASSYGTGSWAFF

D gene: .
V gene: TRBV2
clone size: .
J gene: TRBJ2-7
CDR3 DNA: TGTGCCAGCAGTGGGCCAGGGGACTACGAGCAGTACTTC
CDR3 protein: CASSGPGDYEQYF

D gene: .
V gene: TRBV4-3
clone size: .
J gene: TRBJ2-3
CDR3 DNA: TGCGCCAGCAGCCAAGTTCCCAGGAGCACAGATACGCAGTATTTT
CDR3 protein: CASSQVPRSTDTQYF

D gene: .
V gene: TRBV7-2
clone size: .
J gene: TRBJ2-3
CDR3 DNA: TGTGCCAGCAGCCGACCGCTCGCCCGGCTGGCGGATACGCAGTATTTT
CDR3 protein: CASSRPLARLADTQYF

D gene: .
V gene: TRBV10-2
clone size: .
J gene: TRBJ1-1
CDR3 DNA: TGCGCCAGCAGTGATCTCGAGACGATTAGGGATGAAGCTTTCTTT
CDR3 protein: CASSDLETIRDEAFF

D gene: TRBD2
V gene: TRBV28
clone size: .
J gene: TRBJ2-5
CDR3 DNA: TGTGCCAGCAGTTTTTGGGCTAGCGGGGGGGCGGAAGAGACCCAGTACTTC
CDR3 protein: CASSFWASGGAEETQYF

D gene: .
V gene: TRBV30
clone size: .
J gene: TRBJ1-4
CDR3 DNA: TGTGCCTGGAGCCCAAAGGGTGTCAGACTGTTTTTT
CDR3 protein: CAWSPKGVRLFF

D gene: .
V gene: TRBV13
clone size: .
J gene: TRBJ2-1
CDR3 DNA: TGTGCCAGCAGCTTTGAGGTTAGCTCCTACAATGAGCAGTTCTTC
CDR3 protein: CASSFEVSSYNEQFF

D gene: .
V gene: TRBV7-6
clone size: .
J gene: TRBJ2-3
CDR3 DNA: TGTGCCAGCAGCTTAAGTGGGGGGACAGATACGCAGTATTTT
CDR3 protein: CASSLSGGTDTQYF

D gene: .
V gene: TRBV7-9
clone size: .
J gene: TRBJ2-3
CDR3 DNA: TGTGCCAGCAGCTTAGGGTTGGACACCGACACAGATACGCAGTATTTT
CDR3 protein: CASSLGLDTDTDTQYF

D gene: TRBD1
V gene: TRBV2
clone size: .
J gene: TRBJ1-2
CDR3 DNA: TGTGCCAGCGGGGCAGGGGGAGGAATTGGCTACACCTTC
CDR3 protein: CASGAGGGIGYTF

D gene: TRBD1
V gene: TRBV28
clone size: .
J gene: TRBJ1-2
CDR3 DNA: TGTGCCAGCAGTTTAGTCCAGGGGGCGCGTGGTGGCTACACCTTC
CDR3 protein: CASSLVQGARGGYTF

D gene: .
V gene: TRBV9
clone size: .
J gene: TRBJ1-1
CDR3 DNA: TGTGCCAGCAGCTCGGACAGCAACACTGAAGCTTTCTTT
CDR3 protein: CASSSDSNTEAFF

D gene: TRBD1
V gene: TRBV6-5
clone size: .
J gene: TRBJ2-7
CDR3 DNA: TGTGCCAGCAGTCGGGACAGGAGCCTGTACGAGCAGTACTTC
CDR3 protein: CASSRDRSLYEQYF

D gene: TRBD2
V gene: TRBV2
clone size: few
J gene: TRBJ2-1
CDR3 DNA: TGTGCCAGCCGTAGCGGGGGGGCAGGTGAGCAGTTCTTC
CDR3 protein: CASRSGGAGEQFF

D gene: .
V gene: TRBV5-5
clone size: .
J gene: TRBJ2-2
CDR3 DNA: TGTGCCAGCAGCTTAGCCGGGACACCGGTCGGGGAGCTGTTTTTT
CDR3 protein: CASSLAGTPVGELFF

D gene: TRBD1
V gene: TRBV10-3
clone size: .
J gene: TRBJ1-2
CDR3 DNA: TGTGCCATCAGTGAGGATGGACAGGGGTATGGCTACACCTTC
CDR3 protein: CAISEDGQGYGYTF

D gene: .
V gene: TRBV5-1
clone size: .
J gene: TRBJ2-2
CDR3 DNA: TGCGCCAGCAGCGAAGGGACAATTCCCACCGGGGAGCTGTTTTTT
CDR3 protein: CASSEGTIPTGELFF

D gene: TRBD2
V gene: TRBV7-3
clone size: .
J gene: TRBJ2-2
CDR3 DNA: TGTGCCAGCAGCTCTAGCGGGCCGACCGGGGAGCTGTTTTTT
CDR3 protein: CASSSSGPTGELFF